Sequencing of this T cell receptor beta chain was carried out in a study of cytomegalovirus exposure and HLA in healthy donors. The junction had 15 bases not matched to a gene; V was cut back by 4 bases and J by 6 bases. The CDR3 consists of 18 residues. Germline loops: CDR1 SGHRS, CDR2 YFSETQ. The study's findings and limits: TCR beta sequences reportedly predicted most subjects' HLA-A and HLA-B alleles accurately. Earlier findings revealed that most TCR beta V segments proved productive either about 87% or about 30% of the time. Most TCRs appeared rarely, but some public TCRs recurred in many donors.

Note on this clone: Its matching antigen is unknown.

Primers for the PCR totalled 60 Vbeta and 13 Jbeta. Clones were sequenced by immunoSEQ multiplex PCR, and TCRdb holds only the in-frame ones, with some missing. The repertoire has approximately 100,000 clones, 77% of them found once; the top ten carry 9.5% to 12%. This receptor was identified in a man aged 35 to 55 in good health and CMV-seropositive. Input material: PBMCs. The V call is TRBV5-1, the J call TRBJ2-1; 11 bases map to TRBD1. The CDR3 loop reads CASSPGRTGGPYGNEQFF. DNA for the CDR3: TGCGCCAGCAGCCCTGGCAGGACAGGGGGCCCATATGGCAATGAGCAGTTCTTC.